These 9 T cell receptor beta chains were all obtained from the same sample, sequenced in a study of cytomegalovirus exposure and HLA in healthy donors. The PCR was carried out with 60 Vbeta primers and 13 Jbeta primers. Method: immunoSEQ multiplex PCR; TCRdb's copy keeps in-frame clones and lacks some. Here the sample spans around 140,000 clones, more than 60% being singletons. The specimen was PBMCs. These receptors were obtained from a middle-aged man in good health and CMV-seronegative.

The rearrangement joins TRBV7-2 to TRBJ1-6; the D gene is possibly TRBD1 (5 bases). Germline CDR1 reads SGHTA; CDR2 reads FQGNSA. The CDR3 has 16 residues. V lost 1 base, J lost 6 bases, and 13 bases lay in between. The CDR3 nucleotides read TGTGCCAGCAGCTTAGGCAGGGAACGCCTTAATTCACCCCTCCACTTT. It encodes CASSLGRERLNSPLHF.

The chain joins TRBV5-6 to TRBJ1-3, with D maybe TRBD1 (6 bases). The V end lost 5 bases, the J end lost 5 bases, and 17 bases lay between the germline ends. The germline V gene has CDR1 SGHDT and CDR2 YYEEEE. The CDR3 runs to 15 residues. This CDR3 reads CASSRPTGSRNTIYF. CDR3 sequence (DNA): TGTGCCAGCAGTCGACCCACAGGGTCGAGAAACACCATATATTTT.

The V call is TRBV11-1, the J call TRBJ2-7, with 8 bases lining up with TRBD1. This CDR3 comprises 13 residues. The germline gives CDR1 SGHAT, CDR2 FQDESV (reference sequence). Trimming removed 5 bases from V and 2 bases from J; junction bases left unmatched: 2. The CDR3 nucleotides read TGTGCCAGCAGCCCGACAGGGGCCTACGAGCAGTACTTC. Its protein is CASSPTGAYEQYF. Based on the CDR3 plus reference TRBV11-1 and TRBJ2-7, the full variable domain is EAEVAQSPRYKITEKSQAVAFWCDPISGHATLYWYRQILGQGPELLVQFQDESVVDDSQLPKDRFSAERLKGVDSTLKIQPAELGDSAMYLCASSPTGAYEQYFGPGTRLTVT.

This chain uses TRBV4-2 with TRBJ1-1, with TRBD1 as a possible D gene (6 bases). The CDR3 spans 16 residues. The germline V and J ends were trimmed by 0 bases and 2 bases, with 13 bases remaining between them. Germline V CDR1 and CDR2: LGHNA, YNFKEQ. The chain's CDR3 is CASSQEVQGINTEAFF. In DNA form, the CDR3 reads TGTGCCAGCAGCCAAGAGGTGCAGGGGATTAACACTGAAGCTTTCTTT.

The CDR3 DNA sequence: TGTGCCAGCACCTTACTAGCGGGCTACAATGAGCAGTTCTTC. As protein: CASTLLAGYNEQFF. The chain is built from TRBV6-5 and TRBJ2-1; 9 positions agree with TRBD2. With 7 bases clipped from V and 3 bases from J, the junction kept 4 bases outside the gene matches. CDR1 is MNHEY and CDR2 is SVGAGI in the germline V gene. There are 14 residues in the CDR3.

The genes are TRBV5-1 and TRBJ2-3, with TRBD2 identical over 7 bases. CDR1 SGHRS and CDR2 YFSETQ come from the germline V gene. The trim removed 2 bases at V and 5 bases at J, leaving 5 bases unmatched. There are 14 residues in the CDR3. As DNA, the CDR3 is TGCGCCAGCAGCTTTTCTGGGAGGGGAGATACGCAGTATTTT. It translates to CASSFSGRGDTQYF.

This clone was recorded a few times. The chain combines TRBV7-9 with TRBJ2-3; TRBD1 agrees at 7 bases. The CDR3 has 15 amino acids. Germline V gives CDR1 SEHNR, CDR2 FQNEAQ (reference sequence). V lost 4 bases, J lost 1 base, and 5 bases stayed unmatched. CDR3 residues: CASSSRQGGTDTQYF. The CDR3 nucleotides are TGTGCCAGCAGCTCCCGACAGGGAGGCACAGATACGCAGTATTTT.

This chain connects TRBV29-1 to TRBJ1-2; 11 bases line up with TRBD1. V gave up 4 bases and J gave up 3 bases; unmatched junction bases: 7. CDR3 length equals 15 residues. Germline assignment: CDR1 SQVTM and CDR2 ANQGSEA. In DNA form, the CDR3 reads TGCAGCGTTGCGGACAGGGGGCTAAAGGACTATGGCTACACCTTC. Amino acid sequence: CSVADRGLKDYGYTF. Full variable domain (outside the CDR3, taken from reference TRBV29-1 and TRBJ1-2): SAVISQKPSRDICQRGTSLTIQCQVDSQVTMMFWYRQQPGQSLTLIATANQGSEATYESGFVIDKFPISRPNLTFSTLTVSNMSPEDSSIYLCSVADRGLKDYGYTFGSGTRLTVV.

The rearrangement joins TRBV7-9 to TRBJ2-3; a possible D gene is TRBD1 (6 bases). The CDR3 length is 12 residues. The V and J ends lost 5 bases and 14 bases respectively, with 17 bases between them. The germline V gene encodes CDR1 SEHNR and CDR2 FQNEAQ (reference sequence). The CDR3: CASSPPGAAWYF. The DNA of the CDR3 is TGTGCCAGCAGCCCCCCAGGGGCAGCATGGTATTTT.